This is a list of T cell receptor beta chains from one sample in a study of T-cell reconstitution after alpha-beta-depleted transplantation in children. In TCRdb, the PCR reads were re-called with MiXCR into one record per CDR3 protein. The sample holds around 100,000 distinct CDR3 sequences, 7% to 8% seen once. Sequenced here: PBMCs, sampled before TCRalphabeta/CD19-depleted stem cell transplant. The receptors here all came from a boy aged 2 to 10 with acute lymphoblastic leukemia, due to receive a stem cell transplant. Both conserved end residues are part of each CDR3. D genes are given only for firm matches. Only part of the rows carry a size: once, few, many, or a class if the clone is expanded.

J gene	D gene	clone size	V gene	CDR3 protein	CDR3 DNA
TRBJ2-1	-	-	TRBV7-9	CASRHLRGGPDNEQFF	TGTGCCAGCAGGCATCTGAGGGGGGGGCCGGACAATGAGCAGTTCTTC
TRBJ2-7	TRBD1	many	TRBV29-1	CSVEGDRGQYF	TGCAGCGTTGAAGGGGACAGGGGACAGTACTTC
TRBJ2-3	TRBD2	-	TRBV7-6	CASSFGLAPSTDTQYF	TGTGCCAGCAGCTTTGGACTAGCACCGAGCACAGATACGCAGTATTTT
TRBJ2-3	TRBD2	-	TRBV9	CASSVEASGGTDTQYF	TGTGCCAGCAGCGTAGAGGCTAGCGGGGGCACAGATACGCAGTATTTT
TRBJ2-5	TRBD2	-	TRBV20-1	CSGTPGLAGGEGETQYF	TGCAGTGGTACACCGGGACTAGCGGGGGGCGAGGGAGAGACCCAGTACTTC
TRBJ2-7	TRBD1	-	TRBV6-5	CASSQPDRRHEQYF	TGTGCCAGCAGTCAGCCGGACAGGCGGCACGAGCAGTACTTC
TRBJ2-1	-	few	TRBV7-8	CASSPRGPYNEQFF	TGTGCCAGCAGCCCCCGGGGGCCCTACAATGAGCAGTTCTTC
TRBJ2-1	-	many	TRBV6-2/TRBV6-3	CASSYSAEGGQFF	TGTGCCAGCAGTTATTCGGCGGAGGGTGGGCAGTTCTTC
TRBJ1-4	TRBD1	many	TRBV5-1	CASSLMGQGTPEEKLFF	TGCGCCAGCAGCTTGATGGGACAGGGAACCCCCGAAGAAAAACTGTTTTTT
TRBJ1-2	-	few	TRBV15	CATSRTAGANYGYTF	TGTGCCACCAGCCGCACGGCGGGAGCTAACTATGGCTACACCTTC
TRBJ1-5	TRBD1	many	TRBV4-2	CASSQDRGPRQPQHF	TGTGCCAGCAGCCAAGACAGGGGGCCCCGTCAGCCCCAGCATTTT
TRBJ1-5	-	many	TRBV12-3/TRBV12-4	CASRVGGNQPQHF	TGTGCCAGCAGAGTGGGGGGCAATCAGCCCCAGCATTTT
TRBJ2-3	-	many	TRBV29-1	CSVEGPGHWMDTQYF	TGCAGCGTTGAGGGTCCGGGACATTGGATGGATACGCAGTATTTT
TRBJ2-7	-	-	TRBV7-9	CASSVTHSYEQYF	TGTGCCAGCAGCGTGACTCATTCCTACGAGCAGTACTTC
TRBJ2-7	-	-	TRBV5-8	CASRSRGEQYF	TGTGCCAGCAGATCGCGAGGGGAGCAGTACTTC
TRBJ1-6	-	few	TRBV25-1	CASSEYGISPLHF	TGTGCCAGCAGTGAATATGGGATCTCACCCCTCCACTTT
TRBJ1-5	TRBD1	-	TRBV20-1	CSAGFQGAYQPQHF	TGCAGTGCCGGGTTTCAGGGGGCTTATCAGCCCCAGCATTTT
TRBJ2-1	TRBD2	many	TRBV29-1	CSVDGSGGADEQFF	TGCAGCGTTGACGGTAGCGGGGGGGCCGATGAGCAGTTCTTC
TRBJ2-7	TRBD2	-	TRBV4-2	CASSQGELAGIYEQYF	TGTGCCAGCAGCCAAGGGGAACTAGCGGGGATCTACGAGCAGTACTTC
TRBJ2-7	-	few	TRBV5-1	CASGRGAPSYEQYF	TGCGCCAGCGGTCGGGGGGCCCCTTCCTACGAGCAGTACTTC
TRBJ2-1	-	many	TRBV5-4	CASSSGPEGPNEQFF	TGTGCCAGCAGCTCAGGTCCCGAAGGGCCCAATGAGCAGTTCTTC
TRBJ2-2	TRBD2	-	TRBV28	CASGHPTSGGLGTGELFF	TGTGCCAGCGGCCACCCCACTAGCGGGGGCTTAGGGACCGGGGAGCTGTTTTTT
TRBJ2-1	TRBD1	-	TRBV5-5	CASSLAPGGSYNEQFF	TGTGCCAGCAGCTTGGCCCCAGGGGGCTCCTACAATGAGCAGTTCTTC
TRBJ1-1	-	many	TRBV6-1	CASSEPVEAFF	TGTGCCAGCAGTGAACCCGTTGAAGCTTTCTTT
TRBJ2-3	TRBD2	few	TRBV7-9	CASSTGLAGTSTDTQYF	TGTGCCAGCAGCACGGGACTAGCGGGGACGAGCACAGATACGCAGTATTTT
TRBJ2-7	TRBD1	many	TRBV20-1	CSAEAGQVPVEQYF	TGCAGTGCTGAGGCCGGACAGGTCCCGGTCGAGCAGTACTTC
TRBJ2-5	-	many	TRBV3-1	CASSQVNWDYQETQYF	TGTGCCAGCAGCCAAGTGAACTGGGACTACCAAGAGACCCAGTACTTC
TRBJ1-1	TRBD1	-	TRBV20-1	CSARRAGAGGTEAFF	TGCAGTGCTAGAAGGGCCGGGGCAGGGGGCACTGAAGCTTTCTTT
TRBJ2-6	-	-	TRBV12-3/TRBV12-4	CASSSKTGRSSGANVLTF	TGTGCCAGCAGCTCTAAAACGGGACGGTCCTCTGGGGCCAACGTCCTGACTTTC
TRBJ2-3	TRBD2	many	TRBV6-5	CASSRGLAGFTDTQYF	TGTGCCAGCAGTCGGGGACTAGCGGGGTTCACAGATACGCAGTATTTT
TRBJ2-7	TRBD2	-	TRBV20-1	CSARPGGSGHFYEQYF	TGCAGTGCTAGACCCGGAGGTAGCGGGCATTTCTACGAGCAGTACTTC
TRBJ1-6	-	few	TRBV12-3/TRBV12-4	CASSLGQVYSPLHF	TGTGCCAGCAGTTTAGGACAAGTCTATTCACCCCTCCACTTT